The next 13 T cell receptor beta chains were all read from a single sample in a study of blood T cell repertoires in COVID-19. Clones were read by immunoSEQ multiplex PCR, and TCRdb kept only the in-frame ones, dropping some. This table has about 98,000 clones, 87% appearing once. Sequenced sample: peripheral blood. The origin of the receptors is a man between 50 and 59 years old with active COVID-19.

The chain has TRBV7-9 and TRBJ1-2; 7 bases map to TRBD1. Looked up from germline, CDR1 is SEHNR and CDR2 is FQNEAQ (reference sequence). J gave up 8 bases and V 2 bases, and 11 bases lay outside the gene matches. The CDR3 covers 15 residues. As DNA, the CDR3 is TGTGCCAGCAGCTTAACAGACACAGGGGTAGAAGGCTACACCTTC. Translation: CASSLTDTGVEGYTF.

The chain is built from TRBV6-5 and TRBJ2-3; TRBD1 might be the D (5 bases). V was cut by 5 bases and J by 1 base, with 13 bases left in between. Germline V gene data show CDR1 as MNHEY and CDR2 as SVGAGI. CDR3 length: 15 amino acids. The CDR3 DNA follows: TGTGCCAGCAGTCCGGACCAAGGGGGCACAGATACGCAGTATTTT. Its protein product is CASSPDQGGTDTQYF.

J is TRBJ2-5 and V is TRBV5-6; TRBD2 matches at 11 bases. Germline values: CDR1 SGHDT, CDR2 YYEEEE. V trimming: 5 bases; J trimming: 5 bases; junction bases outside the gene matches: 14. The CDR3 totals 17 residues. The CDR3 is CASSSIGLAGPGETQYF. The DNA of the CDR3 is TGTGCCAGCAGTTCAATCGGACTAGCGGGCCCCGGGGAGACCCAGTACTTC.

The chain is built from TRBV2 and TRBJ2-7, with TRBD2 identical over 8 bases. J lost 4 bases, V lost 6 bases, and 11 bases had no gene match. Germline V gives CDR1 SNHLY, CDR2 FYNNEI. The CDR3 covers 15 residues. CDR3 DNA: TGTGCCAGCAGACTAGAGGGACTAGGACTGTACGAGCAGTACTTC. Protein: CASRLEGLGLYEQYF.

The CDR3 loop reads CASRAQGPVEKLFF. CDR3 nucleotides: TGTGCCAGCAGGGCACAGGGACCGGTTGAAAAACTGTTTTTT. The chain employs TRBV2 and TRBJ1-4, with D possibly matching TRBD1 (6 bases). Germline CDR1 SNHLY, CDR2 FYNNEI. The CDR3 loop spans 14 amino acids. Trimming took off 6 bases at V and 7 bases at J, with 15 bases between the two ends.

This chain connects TRBV6-5 to TRBJ1-2, with D hard to call. The CDR3 contains 15 residues. V was pared by 5 bases and J by 4 bases, with 17 bases between. Germline-derived CDR1 and CDR2 are MNHEY and SVGAGI. The CDR3 sequence is CASSPIPGGSYGYTF. The CDR3 region has the DNA TGTGCCAGCAGTCCTATCCCAGGTGGGAGCTATGGCTACACCTTC.

The chain employs TRBV18 and TRBJ2-3, with 7 bases fitting TRBD2. The germline V gene encodes CDR1 KGHSH and CDR2 LQKENI. This CDR3 contains 13 residues. V lost 6 bases, J lost 8 bases, and 8 bases stayed unmatched. This chain's CDR3 is CASSYDGGSTQYF. CDR3 sequence (DNA): TGTGCCAGCTCCTACGACGGGGGGAGTACGCAGTATTTT. The complete variable domain, with remaining parts taken from reference TRBV18 and TRBJ2-3, reads NAGVMQNPRHLVRRRGQEARLRCSPMKGHSHVYWYRQLPEEGLKFMVYLQKENIIDESGMPKERFSAEFPKEGPSILRIQQVVRGDSAAYFCASSYDGGSTQYFGPGTRLTVL.

CDR3 DNA sequence: TGTGCCAGCAGCCAAGGACTAGCTAGGGATACGCAGTATTTT. It translates to CASSQGLARDTQYF. The rearrangement links TRBV5-4 to TRBJ2-3; 8 bases align to TRBD2. The V gene end was trimmed by 4 bases and the J gene end by 6 bases; junction bases not matched to a gene: 7. In germline, CDR1 is SGHNT, CDR2 YYREEE (reference sequence). The CDR3 extends over 14 amino acids.

The CDR3 nucleotides are TGTGCCTGGAGTAGGGGTGCGAACACTGAAGCTTTCTTT. Translated: CAWSRGANTEAFF. The chain recombines TRBV30 with TRBJ1-1, with a possible D match to TRBD1 (5 bases). V dropped 2 bases and J dropped 1 base, with 8 bases sitting between them. The CDR3 runs to 13 residues. Germline-derived CDR1 and CDR2 are GTSNPN and SVGIG (reference sequence).

This chain links TRBV7-2 with TRBJ2-5; D not resolved. V was cut by 2 bases and J by 5 bases, with 12 bases left in between. The CDR3 has 14 amino acids. Per germline, CDR1 SGHTA and CDR2 FQGNSA. CDR3 coding DNA: TGTGCCAGCAGCTTAAATTGGCGAGCGGAGACCCAGTACTTC. Protein sequence: CASSLNWRAETQYF.

The chain is built from TRBV5-6 and TRBJ1-4; TRBD1 is a possible D gene (6 bases). Germline CDR1 is SGHDT and CDR2 is YYEEEE. CDR3 length: 15 residues. V was trimmed by 0 bases and J by 7 bases, leaving 13 bases between them. CDR3 in DNA: TGTGCCAGCAGCTTGGAACAGGGAGCTTTTGAAAAACTGTTTTTT. It yields the protein CASSLEQGAFEKLFF. Full variable domain (missing parts from reference TRBV5-6 and TRBJ1-4): DAGVTQSPTHLIKTRGQQVTLRCSPKSGHDTVSWYQQALGQGPQFIFQYYEEEERQRGNFPDRFSGHQFPNYSSELNVNALLLGDSALYLCASSLEQGAFEKLFFGSGTQLSVL.

V gene TRBV4-1 combines with J gene TRBJ2-3; TRBD1 matches 9 bases. The germline CDR1 and CDR2 sequences are MGHRA and YSYEKL. This CDR3 comprises 15 residues. V trimming: 0 bases; J trimming: 7 bases; junction bases outside the gene matches: 5. The chain's CDR3 is CASSQEGTGLNTQYF. In DNA, the CDR3 is TGCGCCAGCAGCCAAGAGGGGACAGGGTTGAATACGCAGTATTTT.

The V and J genes are TRBV19 and TRBJ1-5; maybe TRBD1 (5 bases). V was clipped by 0 bases and J by 2 bases, with 5 bases between them. Germline V gene data show CDR1 as LNHDA and CDR2 as SQIVND (reference sequence). The CDR3 loop spans 14 amino acids. DNA for the CDR3: TGTGCCAGTAGTATAGACAGGGGCAATCAGCCCCAGCATTTT. The encoded protein is CASSIDRGNQPQHF.